This T cell receptor (beta chain) comes out of a study of chemoradiotherapy in HPV16-positive cancers. Samples were taken several times over chemoradiotherapy. Points from the study as a whole: During treatment, candidate HPV-specific clones and E7-related motifs expanded in tumor. Functional assays defining HPV-specific T cells used only a couple of HPV16-positive patients. For HPV16-positive patients, expanding HPV-responsive T cells associated with longer recurrence-free survival.

On this clone itself: Its antigen is undetermined.

The CDR3 runs to 13 residues. Germline V gives CDR1 MNHEY, CDR2 SVGAGI. After removal of 2 bases from V and 6 bases from J, the junction contained 3 bases not matched to a gene. Data came from immunoSEQ multiplex PCR; TCRdb stores just in-frame clones and leaves some out. Found here are fewer than 25,000 clones, 70% to 90% of them singletons; the top ten hold 4.5% to 7%. The V call is TRBV6-5, the J call TRBJ2-5; 7 bases are shared with TRBD2. The sequence was collected from a human donor with HPV-associated anogenital cancer. This specimen consisted of blood, obtained from a patient who underwent chemoradiotherapy. The CDR3 spells CASSYRDYQTQYF. In DNA, the CDR3 is TGTGCCAGCAGTTACCGGGACTACCAGACCCAGTACTTC.